This T cell receptor (beta chain) was obtained from a study of T cell changes during pregnancy in multiple sclerosis. V lost 3 bases to trimming and J lost 2 bases, with 8 bases between them. Germline assignment: CDR1 MNHNS and CDR2 SASEGT. CDR3 size: 15 residues. Some clones are missing from TCRdb's copy, which holds only in-frame ones; the method was immunoSEQ multiplex PCR. The data contain 65,000 to 85,000 clones, roughly 92% of them singletons. The chain uses TRBV6-1 and TRBJ2-6; the D gene is possibly TRBD2 (5 bases). Sequenced material: peripheral blood, taken in the second trimester of pregnancy. The receptor comes from a female donor with multiple sclerosis, enrolled in a pregnancy study. This chain's CDR3 is CASSETGTGANVLTF. DNA for the CDR3: TGTGCCAGCAGTGAGACCGGGACTGGGGCCAACGTCCTGACTTTC.